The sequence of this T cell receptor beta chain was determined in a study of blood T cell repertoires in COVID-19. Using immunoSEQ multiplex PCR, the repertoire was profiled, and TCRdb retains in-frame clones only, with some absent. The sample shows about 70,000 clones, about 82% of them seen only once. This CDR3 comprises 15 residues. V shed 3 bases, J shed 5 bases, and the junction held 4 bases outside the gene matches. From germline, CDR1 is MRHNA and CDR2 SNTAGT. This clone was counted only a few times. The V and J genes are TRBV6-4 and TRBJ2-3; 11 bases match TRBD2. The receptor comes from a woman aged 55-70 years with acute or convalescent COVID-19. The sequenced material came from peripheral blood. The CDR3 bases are TGTGCCAGCAGTGAACTAGCGGGAGAGGGAGATACGCAGTATTTT. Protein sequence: CASSELAGEGDTQYF.